This section outlines one T cell receptor (beta chain) sequence together with its context. The data belong to a study of CD8 T cells in Susac syndrome. CDR1 SGHDT and CDR2 YYEEEE come from the germline V gene. The length of the CDR3 is 14 residues. The ends were cut back, 2 bases at V and 2 bases at J, with 10 bases in the middle. Negative magnetic isolation gave CD8+ and CD4+ cells; FACS enriched CD8+ TEMRA. RNA in amounts of roughly 0.5 to 1 ug was reverse transcribed with random hexamers. TCRdb re-called the immunoSEQ multiplex PCR reads with MiXCR, one entry per CDR3 protein. The sample contains 90,000 to 150,000 distinct CDR3 sequences, 85% to 95% of which appear only once.

This rearrangement joins TRBV5-6 to TRBJ1-2; weak D call: TRBD1 (6 bases). Sequencing was carried out using CD4+ T cells from PBMCs. The receptor comes from a human donor with multiple sclerosis. Here the CDR3 DNA reads TGTGCCAGCAGCTTCCGGACAGACAACTATGGCTACACCTTC. The encoded protein is CASSFRTDNYGYTF.